The following is a TCR beta chain sequence with its context. The antigen remains undetermined. MiXCR, run by TCRdb on the reads, gives a single entry per CDR3 protein. The table shows hundreds of thousands of distinct CDR3 sequences, with around a third occurring only once. V was trimmed by 5 bases and J by 2 bases, leaving 17 bases between them. The CDR3 sequence is 16 residues long. The germline V gene has CDR1 MNHEY and CDR2 SVGEGT. The sample is drawn from a study of T cell repertoires in cytomegalovirus infection. For the study at large: In public TCR beta signatures, there were indications of both CMV infection and matching HLA type. Study-level points and caveats: What dominated the ex vivo response were HLA-C-restricted CMV-specific TCR beta clonotypes. Pooled public TCR beta family frequency picked out CMV carriers with the relevant HLA.

This sequence joins TRBV6-2 or TRBV6-3 and TRBJ2-3; tentatively, D is TRBD2 (5 bases). The TCR comes from a human donor in good health (CMV status not recorded). Some clones in this sample may be carry-over from other donors' samples. This sample comprised cultured PBMCs, obtained from culture after CMV antigen stimulation. The CDR3 sequence is CASSPRGSDHTDTQYF. For the CDR3, the DNA is TGTGCCAGCAGTCCCCGGGGAAGCGACCACACAGATACGCAGTATTTT.